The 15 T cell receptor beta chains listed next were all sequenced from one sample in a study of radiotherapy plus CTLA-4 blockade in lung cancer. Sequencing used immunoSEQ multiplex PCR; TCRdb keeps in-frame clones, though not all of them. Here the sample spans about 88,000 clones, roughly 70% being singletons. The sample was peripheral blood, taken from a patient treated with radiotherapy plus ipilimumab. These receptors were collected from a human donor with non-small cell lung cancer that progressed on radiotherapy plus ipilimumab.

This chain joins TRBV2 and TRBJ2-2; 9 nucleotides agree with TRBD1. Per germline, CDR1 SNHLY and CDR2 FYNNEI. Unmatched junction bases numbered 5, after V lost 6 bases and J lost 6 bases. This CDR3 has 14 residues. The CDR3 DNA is TGTGCCAGCAGATGGGACAGGGACGCCGGGGAGCTGTTTTTT. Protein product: CASRWDRDAGELFF.

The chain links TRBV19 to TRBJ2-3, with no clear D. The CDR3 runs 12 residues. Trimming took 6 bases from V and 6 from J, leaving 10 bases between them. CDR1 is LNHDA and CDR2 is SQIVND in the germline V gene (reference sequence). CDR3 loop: CASRSSPDTQYF. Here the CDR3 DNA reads TGTGCCAGTAGGAGCAGTCCCGATACGCAGTATTTT.

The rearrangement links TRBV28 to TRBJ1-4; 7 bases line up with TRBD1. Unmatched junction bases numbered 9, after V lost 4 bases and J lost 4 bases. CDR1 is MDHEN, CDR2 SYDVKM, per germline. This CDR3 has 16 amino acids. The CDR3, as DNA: TGTGCCAGCAGTTCCCAACAGGGGTCGGGTAATGAAAAACTGTTTTTT. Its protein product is CASSSQQGSGNEKLFF.

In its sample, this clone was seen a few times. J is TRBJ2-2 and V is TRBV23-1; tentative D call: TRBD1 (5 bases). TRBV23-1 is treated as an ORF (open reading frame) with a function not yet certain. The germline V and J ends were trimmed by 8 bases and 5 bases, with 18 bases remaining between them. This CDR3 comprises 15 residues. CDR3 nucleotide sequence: TGCGCCAGCCGCCGACAGCCCTTGGGGACCGGGGAGCTGTTTTTT. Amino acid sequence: CASRRQPLGTGELFF.

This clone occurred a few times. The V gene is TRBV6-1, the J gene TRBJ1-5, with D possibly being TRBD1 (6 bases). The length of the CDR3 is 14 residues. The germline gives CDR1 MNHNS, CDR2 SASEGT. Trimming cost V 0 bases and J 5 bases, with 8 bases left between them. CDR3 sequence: CASSEAQGYQPQHF. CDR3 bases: TGTGCCAGCAGTGAAGCGCAGGGGTATCAGCCCCAGCATTTT.

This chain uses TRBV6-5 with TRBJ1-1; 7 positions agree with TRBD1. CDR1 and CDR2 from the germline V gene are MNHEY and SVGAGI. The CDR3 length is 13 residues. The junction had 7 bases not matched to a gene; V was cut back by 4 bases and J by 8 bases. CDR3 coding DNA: TGTGCCAGCAGTTCCCTAGGACAGGCCGAAGCTTTCTTT. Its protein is CASSSLGQAEAFF.

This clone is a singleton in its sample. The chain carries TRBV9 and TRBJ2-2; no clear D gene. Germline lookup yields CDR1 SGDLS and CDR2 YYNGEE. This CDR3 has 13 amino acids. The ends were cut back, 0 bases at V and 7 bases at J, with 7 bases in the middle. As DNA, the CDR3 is TGTGCCAGCAGCGTAGAGTCTTACGGGGAGCTGTTTTTT. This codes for CASSVESYGELFF.

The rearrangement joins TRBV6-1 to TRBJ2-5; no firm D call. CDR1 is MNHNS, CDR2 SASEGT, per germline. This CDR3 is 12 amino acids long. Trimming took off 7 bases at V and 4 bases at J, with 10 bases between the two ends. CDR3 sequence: CASTVTRETQYF. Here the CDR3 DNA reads TGTGCCAGCACAGTGACTCGAGAGACCCAGTACTTC.

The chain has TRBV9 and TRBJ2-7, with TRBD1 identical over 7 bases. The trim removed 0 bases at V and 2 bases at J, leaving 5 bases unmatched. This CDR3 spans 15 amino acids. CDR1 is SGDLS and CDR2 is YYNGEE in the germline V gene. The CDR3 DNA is TGTGCCAGCAGCGTAGGTTGGACAGGAACCTACGAGCAGTACTTC. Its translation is CASSVGWTGTYEQYF.

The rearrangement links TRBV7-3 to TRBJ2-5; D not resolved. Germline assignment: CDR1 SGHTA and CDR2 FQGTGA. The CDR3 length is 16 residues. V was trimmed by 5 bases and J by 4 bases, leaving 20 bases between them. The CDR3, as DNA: TGTGCCAGCAGCCCTACCGAGGAAAGGTTGGGAGAGACCCAGTACTTC. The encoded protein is CASSPTEERLGETQYF.

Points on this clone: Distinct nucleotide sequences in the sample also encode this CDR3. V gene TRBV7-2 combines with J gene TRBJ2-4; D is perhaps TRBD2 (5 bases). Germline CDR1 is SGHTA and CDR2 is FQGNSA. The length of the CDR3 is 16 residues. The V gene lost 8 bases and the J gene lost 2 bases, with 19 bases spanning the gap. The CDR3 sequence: CASGPEVAFPKNIQYF. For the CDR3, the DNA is TGTGCCAGCGGGCCGGAGGTCGCGTTTCCCAAAAACATTCAGTACTTC.

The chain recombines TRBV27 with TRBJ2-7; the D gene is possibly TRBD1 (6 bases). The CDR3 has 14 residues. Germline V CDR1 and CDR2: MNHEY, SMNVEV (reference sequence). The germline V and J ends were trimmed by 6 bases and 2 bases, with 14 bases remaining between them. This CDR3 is CASSQDRTPYEQYF. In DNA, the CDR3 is TGTGCCAGCAGCCAAGACAGGACCCCCTACGAGCAGTACTTC.

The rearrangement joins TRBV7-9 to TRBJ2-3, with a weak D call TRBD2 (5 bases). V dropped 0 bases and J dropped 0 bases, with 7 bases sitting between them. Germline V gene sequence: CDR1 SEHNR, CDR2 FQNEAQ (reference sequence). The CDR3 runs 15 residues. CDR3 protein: CASSLARGSTDTQYF. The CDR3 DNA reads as TGTGCCAGCAGCTTAGCCCGGGGAAGCACAGATACGCAGTATTTT.

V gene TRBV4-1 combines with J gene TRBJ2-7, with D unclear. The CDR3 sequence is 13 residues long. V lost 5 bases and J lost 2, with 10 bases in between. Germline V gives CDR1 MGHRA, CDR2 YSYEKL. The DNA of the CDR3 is TGCGCCAGCAGCTTAAGTATTCCCTACGAGCAGTACTTC. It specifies CASSLSIPYEQYF.

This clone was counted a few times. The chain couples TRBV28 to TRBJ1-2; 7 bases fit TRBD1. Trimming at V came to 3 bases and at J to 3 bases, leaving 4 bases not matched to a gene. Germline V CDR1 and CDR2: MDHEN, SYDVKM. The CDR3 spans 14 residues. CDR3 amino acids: CASSFWQGDYGYTF. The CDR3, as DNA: TGTGCCAGCAGTTTTTGGCAGGGGGACTATGGCTACACCTTC.